These T cell receptor beta chains were read from a single sample in a study of blood T cell repertoires in COVID-19. Clones were read by immunoSEQ multiplex PCR, and TCRdb kept only the in-frame ones, dropping some. The table shows about 94,000 clones, with 80% occurring only once. The material sequenced was peripheral blood. The source is a woman of 80 years or more with acute or convalescent COVID-19. CDR3s include the opening cysteine and the closing phenylalanine or tryptophan. A D gene is named only where the DNA matches it firmly. Clone size is stated in some rows and not others, as once, few, many or a class when expanded.

j_gene: TRBJ2-7; v_gene: TRBV9; abundance: .; d_gene: TRBD2; CDR3aa: CASSVGLADYEQYF; CDR3nt: TGTGCCAGCAGCGTAGGACTAGCAGACTACGAGCAGTACTTC
j_gene: TRBJ2-1; v_gene: TRBV7-3; abundance: .; d_gene: TRBD2; CDR3aa: CASSSGGSGEQFF; CDR3nt: TGTGCCAGCAGCTCGGGGGGTTCTGGTGAGCAGTTCTTC
j_gene: TRBJ2-7; v_gene: TRBV5-6; abundance: .; d_gene: .; CDR3aa: CASSFNYEQYF; CDR3nt: TGTGCCAGCAGCTTCAATTACGAGCAGTACTTC
j_gene: TRBJ1-4; v_gene: TRBV28; abundance: .; d_gene: TRBD1; CDR3aa: CASSLGTGMINEKLFF; CDR3nt: TGTGCCAGCAGTTTAGGGACAGGGATGATTAATGAAAAACTGTTTTTT
j_gene: TRBJ2-7; v_gene: TRBV5-1; abundance: few; d_gene: .; CDR3aa: CASSLGHVEQYF; CDR3nt: TGCGCCAGCAGCTTGGGACACGTCGAGCAGTACTTC
j_gene: TRBJ2-1; v_gene: TRBV10-2; abundance: .; d_gene: TRBD1; CDR3aa: CASMAGQGPRGSYNEQFF; CDR3nt: TGCGCCAGCATGGCGGGACAGGGGCCGCGTGGCTCCTACAATGAGCAGTTCTTC
j_gene: TRBJ1-6; v_gene: TRBV3-1/TRBV3-2; abundance: .; d_gene: TRBD1; CDR3aa: CASSAGTGDSPLHF; CDR3nt: TGTGCCAGCAGTGCCGGGACAGGGGATTCACCCCTCCACTTT
j_gene: TRBJ2-1; v_gene: TRBV4-1; abundance: .; d_gene: .; CDR3aa: CASSHRSGGPLEGEQFF; CDR3nt: TGCGCCAGCAGCCATCGATCCGGGGGGCCCCTGGAAGGTGAGCAGTTCTTC
j_gene: TRBJ1-1; v_gene: TRBV19; abundance: .; d_gene: TRBD1; CDR3aa: CASSNRGRNEAFF; CDR3nt: TGTGCCAGTAGTAACAGGGGGCGCAATGAAGCTTTCTTT
j_gene: TRBJ2-1; v_gene: TRBV7-6; abundance: few; d_gene: TRBD2; CDR3aa: CASSLATSGGQYNEQFF; CDR3nt: TGTGCCAGCAGCTTAGCGACTAGCGGGGGACAGTACAATGAGCAGTTCTTC
j_gene: TRBJ2-7; v_gene: TRBV4-1; abundance: once; d_gene: TRBD2; CDR3aa: CASSQGRVAGRSYEQYF; CDR3nt: TGCGCCAGCAGCCAAGGCAGAGTAGCGGGGAGGTCCTACGAGCAGTACTTC
j_gene: TRBJ2-5; v_gene: TRBV13; abundance: few; d_gene: TRBD2; CDR3aa: CASSSWSGGFQETQYF; CDR3nt: TGTGCCAGCAGCTCGTGGAGCGGGGGGTTCCAAGAGACCCAGTACTTC
j_gene: TRBJ1-6; v_gene: TRBV14; abundance: .; d_gene: .; CDR3aa: CASSQGQLRGYNSPLHF; CDR3nt: TGTGCCAGCAGCCAAGGACAGCTCCGAGGCTATAATTCACCCCTCCACTTT
j_gene: TRBJ1-2; v_gene: TRBV20-1; abundance: .; d_gene: .; CDR3aa: CSASLESGYGYTF; CDR3nt: TGCAGTGCTAGTTTGGAAAGCGGCTATGGCTACACCTTC
j_gene: TRBJ1-1; v_gene: TRBV18; abundance: .; d_gene: .; CDR3aa: CASSLMTGPNTEAFF; CDR3nt: TGTGCCAGCTCACTTATGACAGGCCCGAACACTGAAGCTTTCTTT
j_gene: TRBJ2-5; v_gene: TRBV6-6; abundance: .; d_gene: .; CDR3aa: CASSYSGGKETQYF; CDR3nt: TGTGCCAGCAGTTACTCTGGGGGGAAAGAGACCCAGTACTTC
j_gene: TRBJ2-7; v_gene: TRBV5-1; abundance: .; d_gene: .; CDR3aa: CASSSDRNLGEQYF; CDR3nt: TGCGCCAGCAGCTCAGACAGGAACCTGGGCGAGCAGTACTTC
j_gene: TRBJ2-7; v_gene: TRBV7-9; abundance: .; d_gene: .; CDR3aa: CATQGMREQYF; CDR3nt: TGTGCCACACAGGGTATGAGGGAGCAGTACTTC
j_gene: TRBJ2-1; v_gene: TRBV15; abundance: .; d_gene: TRBD2; CDR3aa: CATSPGLAGSNEQFF; CDR3nt: TGTGCCACCAGCCCCGGACTAGCGGGTAGCAATGAGCAGTTCTTC
j_gene: TRBJ2-7; v_gene: TRBV7-9; abundance: .; d_gene: .; CDR3aa: CASSLEVSGSYEQYF; CDR3nt: TGTGCCAGCAGCCTTGAAGTTAGCGGTTCCTACGAGCAGTACTTC
j_gene: TRBJ1-1; v_gene: TRBV6-1; abundance: .; d_gene: .; CDR3aa: CASSEWRGNTEAFF; CDR3nt: TGTGCCAGCAGTGAATGGAGGGGGAACACTGAAGCTTTCTTT
j_gene: TRBJ2-7; v_gene: TRBV7-9; abundance: .; d_gene: TRBD2; CDR3aa: CASSWTSGSYEQYF; CDR3nt: TGTGCCAGCAGCTGGACTAGCGGGAGTTACGAGCAGTACTTC
j_gene: TRBJ2-2; v_gene: TRBV2; abundance: .; d_gene: .; CDR3aa: CASIQGITGELFF; CDR3nt: TGTGCCAGCATTCAGGGGATCACCGGGGAGCTGTTTTTT
j_gene: TRBJ1-3; v_gene: TRBV7-8; abundance: .; d_gene: TRBD1; CDR3aa: CASSPRQGRTGNTIYF; CDR3nt: TGTGCCAGCAGCCCTCGACAGGGGCGAACTGGAAACACCATATATTTT
j_gene: TRBJ2-1; v_gene: TRBV27; abundance: once; d_gene: TRBD2; CDR3aa: CARRGIAGGPGEQFF; CDR3nt: TGTGCCCGCAGGGGGATAGCGGGGGGGCCGGGTGAGCAGTTCTTC
j_gene: TRBJ1-1; v_gene: TRBV18; abundance: .; d_gene: TRBD1; CDR3aa: CASSMMTGDSGEAFF; CDR3nt: TGTGCCAGCTCAATGATGACAGGGGACAGCGGCGAAGCTTTCTTT
j_gene: TRBJ1-3; v_gene: TRBV6-6; abundance: .; d_gene: .; CDR3aa: CASSYGQGSGNTIYF; CDR3nt: TGTGCCAGCAGTTACGGGCAGGGCTCTGGAAACACCATATATTTT
j_gene: TRBJ2-4; v_gene: TRBV6-5; abundance: .; d_gene: .; CDR3aa: CASRFSGAKNIQYF; CDR3nt: TGTGCCAGCAGATTCTCCGGAGCCAAAAACATTCAGTACTTC
j_gene: TRBJ2-5; v_gene: TRBV11-2; abundance: .; d_gene: .; CDR3aa: CASSYREETQYF; CDR3nt: TGTGCCAGCAGCTACAGGGAAGAGACCCAGTACTTC
j_gene: TRBJ1-2; v_gene: TRBV2; abundance: few; d_gene: .; CDR3aa: CASSVLGGNYGYTF; CDR3nt: TGTGCCAGCAGTGTTCTTGGGGGGAACTATGGCTACACCTTC
j_gene: TRBJ2-5; v_gene: TRBV5-1; abundance: .; d_gene: .; CDR3aa: CASSLESGPQETQYF; CDR3nt: TGCGCCAGCAGCTTGGAAAGTGGGCCACAAGAGACCCAGTACTTC
j_gene: TRBJ1-1; v_gene: TRBV2; abundance: .; d_gene: .; CDR3aa: CASSEPRGMNTEAFF; CDR3nt: TGTGCCAGCAGTGAACCCCGAGGAATGAACACTGAAGCTTTCTTT
j_gene: TRBJ1-2; v_gene: TRBV6-5; abundance: .; d_gene: .; CDR3aa: CASSYSRTVTYGYTF; CDR3nt: TGTGCCAGCAGTTACTCGAGGACAGTTACCTATGGCTACACCTTC
j_gene: TRBJ1-6; v_gene: TRBV5-1; abundance: .; d_gene: TRBD1; CDR3aa: CASGPGQGFVYNSPLHF; CDR3nt: TGCGCCAGCGGCCCGGGACAGGGGTTCGTTTATAATTCACCCCTCCACTTT
j_gene: TRBJ2-3; v_gene: TRBV12-5; abundance: .; d_gene: TRBD2; CDR3aa: CASGLILAASTDTQYF; CDR3nt: TGTGCTAGTGGTTTGATACTAGCGGCCAGCACAGATACGCAGTATTTT
j_gene: TRBJ1-2; v_gene: TRBV5-1; abundance: .; d_gene: TRBD1; CDR3aa: CASSPTGQGAEDYGYTF; CDR3nt: TGCGCCAGCAGCCCTACTGGACAGGGGGCGGAAGACTATGGCTACACCTTC
j_gene: TRBJ2-5; v_gene: TRBV27; abundance: .; d_gene: .; CDR3aa: CASAREAGRLETQYF; CDR3nt: TGTGCCAGCGCCCGTGAGGCAGGGCGACTAGAGACCCAGTACTTC
j_gene: TRBJ2-7; v_gene: TRBV15; abundance: .; d_gene: TRBD1; CDR3aa: CATSRTTGGPDEQYF; CDR3nt: TGTGCCACCAGCAGAACTACAGGGGGTCCGGACGAGCAGTACTTC